This passage covers 3 T cell receptor beta chains from one sample sequenced in a study of cytomegalovirus exposure and HLA in healthy donors. PCR primers comprised 60 Vbeta and 13 Jbeta primers. Some clones are missing from TCRdb's copy, which holds only in-frame ones; the method was immunoSEQ multiplex PCR. The repertoire holds more than 85,000 clones, with 65% to 90% as singletons. The sequenced sample consisted of PBMCs. Source of these receptors: a woman aged 18-29 years in good health and CMV-seronegative.

The chain links TRBV21-1 to TRBJ2-5; the D call of TRBD1 is as the table states it, not checked on the DNA. TRBV21-1 is marked as a pseudogene. The CDR3 runs 15 residues. This chain's CDR3 is CASRDTRTTQETQYF. CDR3 DNA sequence: TGTGCCAGCAGAGATACGAGGACAACCCAAGAGACCCAGTACTTC.

This chain uses TRBV5-4 with TRBJ2-1; D is possibly TRBD1 (5 bases). V was trimmed by 1 base and J by 6 bases, leaving 17 bases between them. The V gene's germline CDR1 is SGHNT and CDR2 YYREEE (reference sequence). This CDR3 has 16 amino acids. The CDR3 sequence is CASSLSGNISPNEQFF. The CDR3 DNA sequence: TGTGCCAGCAGCTTGTCAGGGAACATAAGCCCCAATGAGCAGTTCTTC.

In DNA form, the CDR3 reads TGTGCCAGCAGTCTCCTGGGACAGTCCTACGAGCAGTACTTC. Its protein product is CASSLLGQSYEQYF. The rearrangement joins TRBV28 to TRBJ2-5, with 7 bases aligning to TRBD1. The J call may be faulty, since TRBJ2-7 better matches the DNA end. In germline, CDR1 is MDHEN, CDR2 SYDVKM. The CDR3 covers 14 residues.